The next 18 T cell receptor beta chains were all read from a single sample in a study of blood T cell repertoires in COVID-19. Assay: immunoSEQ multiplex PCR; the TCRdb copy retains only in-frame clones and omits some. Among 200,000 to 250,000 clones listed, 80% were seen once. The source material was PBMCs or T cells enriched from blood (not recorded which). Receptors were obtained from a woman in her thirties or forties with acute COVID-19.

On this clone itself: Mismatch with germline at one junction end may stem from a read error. The CDR3 loop is CASSQDRGPGETQYF. The CDR3 DNA is TGTGCTAGCAGCCAGGACAGGGGACCCGGGGAGACCCAGTACTTC. The chain carries TRBV7-7 and TRBJ2-5; 9 bases agree with TRBD1. This CDR3 region has 15 residues. Germline CDR1 and CDR2: SSHAT and FNYEAQ (reference sequence).

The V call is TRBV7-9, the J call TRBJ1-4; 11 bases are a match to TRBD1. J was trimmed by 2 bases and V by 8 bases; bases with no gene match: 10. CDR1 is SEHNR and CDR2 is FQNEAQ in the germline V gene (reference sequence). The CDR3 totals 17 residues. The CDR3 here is CASGDRDRGSTNEKLFF. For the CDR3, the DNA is TGTGCCAGCGGAGACCGGGACAGGGGGTCGACTAATGAAAAACTGTTTTTT.

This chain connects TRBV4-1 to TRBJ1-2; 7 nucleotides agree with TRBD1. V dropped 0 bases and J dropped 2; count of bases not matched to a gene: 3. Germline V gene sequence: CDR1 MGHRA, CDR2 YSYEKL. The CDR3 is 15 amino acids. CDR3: CASSQDMDRNYGYTF. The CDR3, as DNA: TGCGCCAGCAGCCAAGATATGGACAGGAACTATGGCTACACCTTC.

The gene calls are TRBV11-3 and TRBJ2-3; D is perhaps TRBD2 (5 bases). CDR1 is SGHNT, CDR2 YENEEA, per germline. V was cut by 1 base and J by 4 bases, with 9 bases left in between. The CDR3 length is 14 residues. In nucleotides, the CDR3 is TGTGCCAGCAGCTTAGGGGAAGCGGCAGATACGCAGTATTTT. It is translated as CASSLGEAADTQYF.

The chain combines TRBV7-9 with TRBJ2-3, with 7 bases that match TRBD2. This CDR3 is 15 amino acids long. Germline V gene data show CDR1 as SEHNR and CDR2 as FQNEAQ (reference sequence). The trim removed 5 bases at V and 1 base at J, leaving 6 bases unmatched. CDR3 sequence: CASSAGLVGTDTQYF. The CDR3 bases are TGTGCCAGCAGCGCCGGACTAGTGGGCACAGATACGCAGTATTTT.

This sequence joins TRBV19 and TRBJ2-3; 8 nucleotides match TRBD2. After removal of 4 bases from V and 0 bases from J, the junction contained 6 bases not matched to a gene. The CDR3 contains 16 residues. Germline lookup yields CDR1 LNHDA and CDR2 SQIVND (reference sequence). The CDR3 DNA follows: TGTGCCAGTAGTAACCCTAGCGGGCTGAGCACAGATACGCAGTATTTT. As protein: CASSNPSGLSTDTQYF.

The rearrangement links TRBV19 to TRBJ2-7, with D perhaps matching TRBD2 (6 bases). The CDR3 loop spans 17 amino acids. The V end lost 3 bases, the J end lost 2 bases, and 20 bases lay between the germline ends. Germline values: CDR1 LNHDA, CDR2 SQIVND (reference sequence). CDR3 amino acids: CASSMVPGGTAPYEQYF. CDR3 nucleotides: TGTGCCAGTAGTATGGTTCCTGGGGGGACGGCCCCCTACGAGCAGTACTTC.

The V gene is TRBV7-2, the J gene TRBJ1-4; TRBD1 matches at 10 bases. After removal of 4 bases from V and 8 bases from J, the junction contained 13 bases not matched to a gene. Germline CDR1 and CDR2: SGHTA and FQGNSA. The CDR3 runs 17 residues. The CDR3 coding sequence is TGTGCCAGCAGCTCTCTCCCAGGACAGGGGGGGCAGGAAAAACTGTTTTTT. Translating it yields CASSSLPGQGGQEKLFF.

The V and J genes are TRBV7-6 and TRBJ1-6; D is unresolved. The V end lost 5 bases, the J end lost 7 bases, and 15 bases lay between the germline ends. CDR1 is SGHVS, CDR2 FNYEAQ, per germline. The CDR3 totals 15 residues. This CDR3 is CASSPTGAGNSPLHF. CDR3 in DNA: TGTGCCAGCAGCCCCACGGGTGCCGGGAATTCACCCCTCCACTTT. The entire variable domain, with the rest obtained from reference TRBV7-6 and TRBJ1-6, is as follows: GAGVSQSPRYKVTKRGQDVALRCDPISGHVSLYWYRQALGQGPEFLTYFNYEAQQDKSGLPNDRFSAERPEGSISTLTIQRTEQRDSAMYRCASSPTGAGNSPLHFGNGTRLTVT.

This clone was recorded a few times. The CDR3 region is CASSPRTVSSYNSPLHF. CDR3 sequence (DNA): TGTGCCAGCAGCCCCCGGACAGTGAGCTCCTATAATTCACCCCTCCACTTT. V and J are TRBV9 and TRBJ1-6, with D perhaps matching TRBD1 (6 bases). CDR3 size: 17 residues. Trimming stripped 4 bases from V and 0 bases from J, with 14 bases between. Germline V gene lookup returns CDR1 SGDLS and CDR2 YYNGEE.

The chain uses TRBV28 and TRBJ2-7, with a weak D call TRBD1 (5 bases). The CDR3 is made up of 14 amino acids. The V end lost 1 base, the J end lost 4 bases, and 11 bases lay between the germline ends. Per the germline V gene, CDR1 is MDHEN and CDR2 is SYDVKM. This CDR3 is CASSLFTGDYEQYF. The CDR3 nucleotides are TGTGCCAGCAGTTTATTTACAGGAGATTACGAGCAGTACTTC.

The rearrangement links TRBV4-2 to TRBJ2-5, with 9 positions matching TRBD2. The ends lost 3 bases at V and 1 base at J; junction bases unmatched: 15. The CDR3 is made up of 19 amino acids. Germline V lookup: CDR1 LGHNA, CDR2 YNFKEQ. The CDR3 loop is CASSQQIRSGRDFQETQYF. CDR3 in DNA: TGTGCCAGCAGCCAGCAGATCCGTAGCGGGAGAGACTTCCAAGAGACCCAGTACTTC.

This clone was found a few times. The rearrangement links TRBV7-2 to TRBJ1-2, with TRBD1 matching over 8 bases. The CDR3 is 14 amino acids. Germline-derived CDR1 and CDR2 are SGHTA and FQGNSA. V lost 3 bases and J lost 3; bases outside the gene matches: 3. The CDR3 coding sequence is TGTGCCAGCAGCTTCGGGACAGGATACTATGGCTACACCTTC. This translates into CASSFGTGYYGYTF.

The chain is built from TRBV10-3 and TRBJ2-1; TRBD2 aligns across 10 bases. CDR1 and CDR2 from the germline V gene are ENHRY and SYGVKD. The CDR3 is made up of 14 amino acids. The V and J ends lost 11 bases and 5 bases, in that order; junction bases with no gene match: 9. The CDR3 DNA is TGTGCCTCCCACATTAGCGGGGGGAACAATGAGCAGTTCTTC. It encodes CASHISGGNNEQFF.

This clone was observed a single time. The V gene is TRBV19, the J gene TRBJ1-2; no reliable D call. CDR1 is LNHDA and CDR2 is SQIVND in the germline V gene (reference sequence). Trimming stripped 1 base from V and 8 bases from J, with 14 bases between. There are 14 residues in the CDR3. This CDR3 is CASSIARERTGYTF. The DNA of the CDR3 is TGTGCCAGTAGTATAGCACGGGAGCGCACGGGCTACACCTTC.

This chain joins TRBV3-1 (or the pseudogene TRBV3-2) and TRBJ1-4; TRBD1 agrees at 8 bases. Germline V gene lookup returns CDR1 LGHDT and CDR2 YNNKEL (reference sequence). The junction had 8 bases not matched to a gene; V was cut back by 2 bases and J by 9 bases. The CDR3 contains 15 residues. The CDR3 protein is CASSQRTGPTKKLFF. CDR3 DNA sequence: TGTGCCAGCAGCCAAAGGACAGGGCCTACGAAAAAACTGTTTTTT.

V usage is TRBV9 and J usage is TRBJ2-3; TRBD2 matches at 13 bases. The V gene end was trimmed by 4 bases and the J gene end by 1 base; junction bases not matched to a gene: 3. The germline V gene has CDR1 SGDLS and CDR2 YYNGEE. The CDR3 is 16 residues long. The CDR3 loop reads CASSTSGGARTDTQYF. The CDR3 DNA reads TGTGCCAGCAGCACTAGCGGGGGGGCCCGCACAGATACGCAGTATTTT. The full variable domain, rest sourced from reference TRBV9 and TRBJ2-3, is DSGVTQTPKHLITATGQRVTLRCSPRSGDLSVYWYQQSLDQGLQFLIQYYNGEERAKGNILERFSAQQFPDLHSELNLSSLELGDSALYFCASSTSGGARTDTQYFGPGTRLTVL.

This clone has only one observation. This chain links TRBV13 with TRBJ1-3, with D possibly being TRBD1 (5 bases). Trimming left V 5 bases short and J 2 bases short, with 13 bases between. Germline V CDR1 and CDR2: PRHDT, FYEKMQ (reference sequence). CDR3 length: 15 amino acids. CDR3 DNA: TGTGCCAGCAGCCTCACGGGGGTTGCTGGAAACACCATATATTTT. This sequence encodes CASSLTGVAGNTIYF.